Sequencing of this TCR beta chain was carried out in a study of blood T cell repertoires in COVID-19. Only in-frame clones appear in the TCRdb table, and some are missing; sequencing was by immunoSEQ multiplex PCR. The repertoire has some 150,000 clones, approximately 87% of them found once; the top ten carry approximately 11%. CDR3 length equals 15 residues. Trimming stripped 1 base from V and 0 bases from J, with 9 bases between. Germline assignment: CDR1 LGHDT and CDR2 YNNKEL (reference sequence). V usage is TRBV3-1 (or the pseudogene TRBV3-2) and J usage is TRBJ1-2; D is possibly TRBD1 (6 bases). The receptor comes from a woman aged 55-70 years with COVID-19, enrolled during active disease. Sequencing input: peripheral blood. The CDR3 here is CASSQGQVANYGYTF. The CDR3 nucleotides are TGTGCCAGCAGCCAAGGACAGGTAGCTAACTATGGCTACACCTTC.